These 21 T cell receptor beta chains were sequenced from one sample in a study of blood T cell repertoires in COVID-19 (TCRdb year 2020). Preparation of the library involved the immunoSEQ multiplex PCR assay. Sourced from immuneACCESS, this table was stored by TCRdb with only in-frame sequences that have V and J called. A share of the clones is absent; for the studies checked, an unresolved V gene accounts for under half, and the remainder has no known explanation. This sample has some 100,000 clones in its table, and 70% to 90% of those were observed once. Around a sixth of the sample belongs to the ten largest clones. Sequencing was carried out using peripheral blood. The source of these receptors is a woman aged 55-69 years with acute or convalescent COVID-19.

This chain connects TRBV24-1 to TRBJ2-2, with TRBD2 matching 7 bases. CDR1 KGHDR and CDR2 SFDVKD come from the germline V gene. The CDR3 runs to 15 residues. V gave up 4 bases and J gave up 7 bases; unmatched junction bases: 8. The CDR3: CATSDSGLDHGELFF. The CDR3, as DNA: TGTGCCACCAGTGACTCAGGACTAGATCACGGGGAGCTGTTTTTT.

The chain employs TRBV7-9 and TRBJ1-4, with D unresolved. The CDR3 has 14 amino acids. Germline V CDR1 and CDR2: SEHNR, FQNEAQ (reference sequence). V was cut by 6 bases and J by 0 bases, with 8 bases left in between. CDR3 bases: TGTGCCAGCAGTCGAGAGGCAACTAATGAAAAACTGTTTTTT. Its protein product is CASSREATNEKLFF.

The chain employs TRBV4-3 and TRBJ2-3; 10 nucleotides match TRBD2. Germline V gene data show CDR1 as LGHNA and CDR2 as YSLEER. V gave up 4 bases and J gave up 2 bases; unmatched junction bases: 12. This CDR3 comprises 18 residues. The CDR3 nucleotides read TGCGCCAGCAGCCGGGACGGGACTAGCGCCACTTTCACAGATACGCAGTATTTT. This sequence encodes CASSRDGTSATFTDTQYF.

This clone has just one count. V is TRBV11-2 and J is TRBJ1-5, with 7 positions matching TRBD1. Losses at the gene ends were 5 bases for V and 9 bases for J; bases not matched to a gene: 7. CDR1 is SGHAT and CDR2 is FQNNGV in the germline V gene. The CDR3 is made up of 13 amino acids. DNA of the CDR3: TGTGCCAGCAGCCGGGACAGATTTTCGCCCCAGCATTTT. Translation gives CASSRDRFSPQHF. Full variable domain (rest looked up from reference TRBV11-2 and TRBJ1-5): EAGVAQSPRYKIIEKRQSVAFWCNPISGHATLYWYQQILGQGPKLLIQFQNNGVVDDSQLPKDRFSAERLKGVDSTLKIQPAKLEDSAVYLCASSRDRFSPQHFGDGTRLSIL.

The chain links TRBV10-2 to TRBJ2-3, with TRBD2 matching over 11 bases. Per germline, CDR1 WSHSY and CDR2 SAAADI. CDR3 size: 18 residues. V was clipped by 0 bases and J by 4 bases; unmatched bases: 9. The CDR3 DNA sequence: TGCGCCAGCAGTGAGTCGGGTACTAGCGGGAGTTTCGCAGATACGCAGTATTTT. It translates to CASSESGTSGSFADTQYF.

The chain carries TRBV6-4 and TRBJ2-2; 10 bases line up with TRBD2. Germline loops: CDR1 MRHNA, CDR2 SNTAGT. J gave up 2 bases and V 8 bases, and 8 bases lay outside the gene matches. The CDR3 covers 16 residues. CDR3 coding DNA: TGTGCCAGCTACTTCAGCGGGGGGGATAACACCGGGGAGCTGTTTTTT. It yields the protein CASYFSGGDNTGELFF.

J is TRBJ1-2 and V is TRBV7-2; tentatively, D is TRBD1 (6 bases). Germline values: CDR1 SGHTA, CDR2 FQGNSA. Between the trimmed V and J ends, which lost 5 bases and 8 bases, there was a span of 15 bases. The CDR3 covers 13 residues. CDR3 nucleotide sequence: TGTGCCAGCAGCCCTACAGGGACGGACGGCTACACCTTC. Amino acid sequence: CASSPTGTDGYTF.

V and J are TRBV7-2 and TRBJ2-3, with 9 bases fitting TRBD2. This CDR3 region has 16 residues. V was clipped by 4 bases and J by 2 bases; unmatched bases: 7. Germline V gene sequence: CDR1 SGHTA, CDR2 FQGNSA. The CDR3 region has the DNA TGTGCCAGCAGCTCAGGAGCGGGGGGTTACACAGATACGCAGTATTTT. This gives the protein CASSSGAGGYTDTQYF.

The chain joins TRBV27 to TRBJ1-2; a possible D gene is TRBD1 (5 bases). V was trimmed by 2 bases and J by 1 base, leaving 8 bases between them. This CDR3 region has 14 residues. In germline, CDR1 is MNHEY, CDR2 SMNVEV (reference sequence). In nucleotides, the CDR3 is TGTGCCAGCAGTTTAGGGGCGCGTAACTATGGCTACACCTTC. Translation: CASSLGARNYGYTF.

The chain uses TRBV7-2 and TRBJ2-5, with 8 positions matching TRBD1. This CDR3 has 15 amino acids. Germline CDR1 is SGHTA and CDR2 is FQGNSA. The V and J ends lost 0 bases and 5 bases, in that order; junction bases with no gene match: 5. The CDR3 nucleotides read TGTGCCAGCAGCTTAGCGGGGACAGGAGGGGAGACCCAGTACTTC. This codes for CASSLAGTGGETQYF.

This chain joins TRBV6-1 and TRBJ1-2; a possible D gene is TRBD1 (5 bases). Germline CDR1 and CDR2: MNHNS and SASEGT. CDR3 length equals 13 residues. Between the trimmed V and J ends, which lost 0 bases and 3 bases, there was a span of 5 bases. The CDR3 DNA reads TGTGCCAGCAGTGAAGCAGGGGACTATGGCTACACCTTC. Translation: CASSEAGDYGYTF.

The V call is TRBV6-2 or TRBV6-3, the J call TRBJ2-1; D is perhaps TRBD1 (5 bases). There are 15 residues in the CDR3. CDR1 is MNHEY and CDR2 is SVGEGT in the germline V gene. Trimming cost V 6 bases and J 5 bases, with 17 bases left between them. CDR3 in DNA: TGTGCCAGCAGCATTAGGGGCTACCAACACAATGAGCAGTTCTTC. It specifies CASSIRGYQHNEQFF.

About this clone itself: Other DNA sequences in the sample encode the same CDR3. V and J are TRBV6-2 or TRBV6-3 and TRBJ1-5; 8 bases map to TRBD1. V trimming: 6 bases; J trimming: 0 bases; junction bases outside the gene matches: 4. CDR1 and CDR2 from the germline V gene are MNHEY and SVGEGT. The CDR3 loop spans 15 amino acids. The CDR3 DNA reads TGTGCCAGCAGCTCGGGACAGGTTAGCAATCAGCCCCAGCATTTT. Translating gives CASSSGQVSNQPQHF.

V gene TRBV15 combines with J gene TRBJ1-6, with 7 bases fitting TRBD1. V lost 7 bases, J lost 10 bases, and 10 bases stayed unmatched. Germline lookup yields CDR1 LNHNV and CDR2 YYDKDF (reference sequence). The CDR3 spans 14 residues. The CDR3 region has the DNA TGTGCCACCACAGCGAACAGGGGCGGATCACCCCTCCACTTT. It specifies CATTANRGGSPLHF.

This clone was seen more than once but under ten times. This chain connects TRBV28 to TRBJ1-6, with a possible D match to TRBD1 (5 bases). The CDR3 is made up of 14 amino acids. Trimming removed 10 bases at V and 2 bases at J, with 12 bases between. Germline V gives CDR1 MDHEN, CDR2 SYDVKM. CDR3 sequence: CATQGRAYNSPLHF. CDR3 coding DNA: TGTGCCACCCAAGGCAGGGCCTATAATTCACCCCTCCACTTT. The variable domain in full, completed from reference TRBV28 and TRBJ1-6, reads DVKVTQSSRYLVKRTGEKVFLECVQDMDHENMFWYRQDPGLGLRLIYFSYDVKMKEKGDIPEGYSVSREKKERFSLILESASTNQTSMYLCATQGRAYNSPLHFGNGTRLTVT.

The V call is TRBV5-6, the J call TRBJ2-3, with TRBD2 identical over 14 bases. The length of the CDR3 is 18 residues. The trim removed 4 bases at V and 2 bases at J, leaving 9 bases unmatched. Germline V gene lookup returns CDR1 SGHDT and CDR2 YYEEEE. As DNA, the CDR3 is TGTGCCAGCAGCCCGGCGGGGACTAGCGGGAGCTTCACAGATACGCAGTATTTT. Protein: CASSPAGTSGSFTDTQYF.

This clone appeared a single time. V usage is TRBV3-1 (or the pseudogene TRBV3-2) and J usage is TRBJ2-4, with D tentatively TRBD2 (5 bases). Looked up from germline, CDR1 is LGHDT and CDR2 is YNNKEL (reference sequence). Trimming pared 3 bases from V and 5 bases from J, leaving 11 bases between. The CDR3 is 14 amino acids. DNA for the CDR3: TGTGCCAGCAGCCAGACGGAGGCCGAAAACATTCAGTACTTC. It codes for CASSQTEAENIQYF.

The chain carries TRBV7-9 and TRBJ2-2, with D possibly being TRBD2 (6 bases). V was shortened by 1 base and J by 0 bases, with 12 bases between the two germline ends. The length of the CDR3 is 17 residues. Germline loops: CDR1 SEHNR, CDR2 FQNEAQ (reference sequence). CDR3 nucleotide sequence: TGTGCCAGCAGCTTAGGGCGGGGCCCCGCGAACACCGGGGAGCTGTTTTTT. This sequence encodes CASSLGRGPANTGELFF.

V and J are TRBV4-3 and TRBJ2-7; D is perhaps TRBD2 (6 bases). The V end lost 3 bases, the J end lost 0 bases, and 18 bases lay between the germline ends. This CDR3 is built from 17 residues. CDR1 and CDR2 from the germline V gene are LGHNA and YSLEER. The CDR3 protein is CASSQDLHRDFSYEQYF. The CDR3 region has the DNA TGCGCCAGCAGCCAGGACCTACACCGGGACTTCTCCTACGAGCAGTACTTC.

This clone came up a few times. This chain joins TRBV29-1 and TRBJ2-1, with D perhaps matching TRBD2 (6 bases). Germline CDR1 reads SQVTM; CDR2 reads ANQGSEA. Between the trimmed V and J ends, which lost 1 base and 4 bases, there was a span of 14 bases. CDR3 length: 15 residues. The CDR3 region has the DNA TGCAGCGTTGAAGTGTGGGACTCTCCATACAATGAGCAGTTCTTC. It encodes CSVEVWDSPYNEQFF.

The CDR3 region is CATSPKARAVEKLFF. In DNA form, the CDR3 reads TGTGCCACCAGCCCGAAAGCCAGGGCTGTTGAAAAACTGTTTTTT. The chain uses TRBV15 and TRBJ1-4; a weak D match, TRBD1 (5 bases). Trimming removed 5 bases from V and 7 bases from J, with 17 bases in between. The CDR3 consists of 15 residues. Germline V gene lookup returns CDR1 LNHNV and CDR2 YYDKDF (reference sequence). Combining the CDR3 with reference TRBV15 and TRBJ1-4 gives the whole variable domain DAMVIQNPRYQVTQFGKPVTLSCSQTLNHNVMYWYQQKSSQAPKLLFHYYDKDFNNEADTPDNFQSRRPNTSFCFLDIRSPGLGDTAMYLCATSPKARAVEKLFFGSGTQLSVL.